The TCR beta chain described here comes from a study of a mutant IDH1 vaccine in newly diagnosed glioma. Looking at the study overall: Patients had eight vaccinations, in weeks 1, 3, 5, 7, 11, 15, 19 and 23. Vaccines were begun 4-6 weeks after radiotherapy alone, or with temozolomide cycles.

About this clone itself: The antigen is undetermined.

The time point here: week 23, last vaccination. With topical imiquimod, each dose of the vaccine consisted of 300 ug of mutant IDH1 20-mer peptide. There were new WHO grade 3 or 4 astrocytomas in the donors, and these were IDH1-mutant and ATRX-lost. The protocol was immunoSEQ multiplex PCR, while the TCRdb copy is restricted to in-frame clones and leaves out a portion. The sample shows about 44,000 clones, 85% to 95% of them seen only once. The TCR was taken from a man aged 50 or older with glioma. Sequencing used PBMCs, obtained from a glioma patient whose treatment included an IDH1 peptide vaccine.

The CDR3 DNA sequence: TGTGCCAGCAGCAGGAATTCCGGGACAGGGGCGATGAAGGGCTATGGCTACACCTTC. Its translation is CASSRNSGTGAMKGYGYTF. The V call is TRBV7-2, the J call TRBJ1-2, with 10 bases that match TRBD1. Germline V gives CDR1 SGHTA, CDR2 FQGNSA. CDR3 length: 19 amino acids. With V trimmed by 5 bases and J by 4 bases, 19 bases remained unmatched.